The 10 T cell receptor beta chains below all came from one sample that was sequenced in a study of cytomegalovirus exposure and HLA in healthy donors. PCR primers comprised 60 Vbeta and 13 Jbeta primers. Clones were read by immunoSEQ multiplex PCR, and TCRdb kept only the in-frame ones, dropping some. The sample includes 35,000 to 45,000 clones, 63% of them seen just once. Sequencing used PBMCs. The receptors were sampled from a man between 60 and 70 years old in good health and CMV-seropositive.

The chain couples TRBV5-6 to TRBJ2-1, with 8 nucleotides matching TRBD2. This CDR3 comprises 15 residues. Germline trimming cut 6 bases from V and 0 bases from J; bases unmatched to any gene: 5. Germline-derived CDR1 and CDR2 are SGHDT and YYEEEE. The DNA of the CDR3 is TGTGCCAGCACCCCGCGGGGGGTCTCCTACAATGAGCAGTTCTTC. Protein product: CASTPRGVSYNEQFF.

J is TRBJ1-1 and V is TRBV4-3, with TRBD1 identical over 7 bases. V was clipped by 2 bases and J by 1 base; unmatched bases: 4. The CDR3 is 15 amino acids. CDR1 and CDR2 from the germline V gene are LGHNA and YSLEER. CDR3 protein: CASSQRGQPNTEAFF. In nucleotides, the CDR3 is TGCGCCAGCAGCCAAAGGGGACAGCCGAACACTGAAGCTTTCTTT.

V and J are TRBV5-6 and TRBJ2-3; 8 bases are a match to TRBD1. Losses at the gene ends were 4 bases for V and 7 bases for J; bases not matched to a gene: 8. This CDR3 contains 14 residues. Germline V gives CDR1 SGHDT, CDR2 YYEEEE. CDR3 DNA: TGTGCCAGCAGCCAGTGGCAGGGGGCCAATACGCAGTATTTT. The encoded protein is CASSQWQGANTQYF.

V is TRBV28 and J is TRBJ1-4; 7 positions match TRBD1. Per germline, CDR1 MDHEN and CDR2 SYDVKM. The CDR3 sequence is 15 residues long. V dropped 1 base and J dropped 5; count of bases not matched to a gene: 4. CDR3 sequence reads: CASSLYGTANEKLFF. The CDR3 region has the DNA TGTGCCAGCAGTTTATACGGGACAGCGAATGAAAAACTGTTTTTT.

This clone was seen a few times. This chain uses TRBV28 with TRBJ2-5; 7 nucleotides match TRBD2. Unmatched junction bases numbered 8, after V lost 8 bases and J lost 2 bases. The CDR3 totals 14 residues. The germline gives CDR1 MDHEN, CDR2 SYDVKM. The CDR3 coding sequence is TGTGCCAGCTCGGGAGGTGTTACTCAAGAGACCCAGTACTTC. It encodes CASSGGVTQETQYF.

The rearrangement uses TRBV2 and TRBJ1-2; 10 bases map to TRBD1. The CDR3 loop spans 14 amino acids. The trim removed 7 bases at V and 4 bases at J, leaving 6 bases unmatched. Per germline, CDR1 SNHLY and CDR2 FYNNEI. The CDR3 sequence is CASTKGQGTYGYTF. Here the CDR3 DNA reads TGTGCCAGCACCAAGGGACAGGGGACCTATGGCTACACCTTC. The full variable domain, its missing parts supplied by reference TRBV2 and TRBJ1-2, is EPEVTQTPSHQVTQMGQEVILRCVPISNHLYFYWYRQILGQKVEFLVSFYNNEISEKSEIFDDQFSVERPDGSNFTLKIRSTKLEDSAMYFCASTKGQGTYGYTFGSGTRLTVV.

This chain links TRBV4-3 with TRBJ1-2; 11 bases agree with TRBD1. Germline V gene data show CDR1 as LGHNA and CDR2 as YSLEER. V gave up 0 bases and J gave up 7 bases; unmatched junction bases: 10. The CDR3 covers 17 residues. The CDR3 here is CASSQDSRGQGAGGYTF. In DNA, the CDR3 is TGCGCCAGCAGCCAAGATTCCCGAGGACAGGGGGCGGGTGGCTACACCTTC.

The CDR3 reads CASSPPGGQSRRYEQYF. CDR3 coding DNA: TGTGCCAGCTCCCCCCCCGGCGGCCAATCCCGACGCTACGAGCAGTACTTC. The genes are TRBV7-9 and TRBJ2-7; no clear D gene. Germline V lookup: CDR1 SEHNR, CDR2 FQNEAQ (reference sequence). The V end was cut by 8 bases, the J end by 3 bases, with 26 bases between. The CDR3 has 17 residues.

The chain joins TRBV11-2 to TRBJ2-1; D not resolved. The CDR3 is 15 residues long. Germline V lookup: CDR1 SGHAT, CDR2 FQNNGV. V was clipped by 0 bases and J by 5 bases, with 11 bases between them. Here the CDR3 reads CASSLDHSSHNEQFF. CDR3 nucleotide sequence: TGTGCCAGCAGCTTAGATCACAGTTCCCACAATGAGCAGTTCTTC. The variable domain in full, with the rest retrieved from reference TRBV11-2 and TRBJ2-1, is EAGVAQSPRYKIIEKRQSVAFWCNPISGHATLYWYQQILGQGPKLLIQFQNNGVVDDSQLPKDRFSAERLKGVDSTLKIQPAKLEDSAVYLCASSLDHSSHNEQFFGPGTRLTVL.

DNA for the CDR3: TGTGCCAGCAGTTCCCCGATGAGGGCGGAGGGGCAGTATTTT. This gives the protein CASSSPMRAEGQYF. The genes are TRBV27 and TRBJ2-3, with D possibly TRBD2 on 6 matching bases. Per the germline V gene, CDR1 is MNHEY and CDR2 is SMNVEV (reference sequence). This CDR3 comprises 14 residues. Trimming stripped 4 bases from V and 11 bases from J, with 19 bases between.